Listed here are 18 T cell receptor beta chains from one sample, sequenced in a study of beta chain features in type 1 diabetes. Sequencing targeted expressed TCRB transcripts, as all isolated RNA had been reverse transcribed. Libraries were prepared by immunoSEQ multiplex PCR; TCRdb keeps only in-frame clonotypes and omits some of them. The sample shows about 230,000 clones, about a sixth of them seen only once. These receptors have no known antigen. Overall study findings and caveats: In every one of the four CD4+ subsets, TCRB CDR3s were moderately but significantly shorter in Type 1 diabetes patients.

Sequenced material: naive CD4+ T cells from blood. Every receptor here comes from a man aged 30-40 years with type 1 diabetes.

The chain combines TRBV5-1 with TRBJ2-7, with TRBD1 matching 8 bases. The CDR3 runs 16 residues. With V trimmed by 1 base and J by 4 bases, 10 bases remained unmatched. Germline V gene data show CDR1 as SGHRS and CDR2 as YFSETQ. CDR3 protein: CASSLSRTGHFYEQYF. CDR3 coding DNA: TGCGCCAGCAGCTTGAGCCGGACAGGGCACTTTTACGAGCAGTACTTC.

The chain has TRBV2 and TRBJ2-5; TRBD1 agrees at 9 bases. V was pared by 3 bases and J by 0 bases, with 5 bases of the junction left unmatched. Germline V gives CDR1 SNHLY, CDR2 FYNNEI. The CDR3 spans 16 residues. The CDR3 DNA reads TGTGCCAGCAGTGACGTGGACAGGGGACACCAAGAGACCCAGTACTTC. Translation gives CASSDVDRGHQETQYF.

This chain joins TRBV7-2 and TRBJ1-1; 9 nucleotides match TRBD1. Germline loops: CDR1 SGHTA, CDR2 FQGNSA. V lost 5 bases and J lost 4; bases outside the gene matches: 5. The CDR3 totals 14 residues. This chain's CDR3 is CASSPGQGSTEAFF. CDR3 bases: TGTGCCAGCAGCCCCGGACAGGGGAGCACTGAAGCTTTCTTT. Looking up the rest from reference TRBV7-2 and TRBJ1-1 gives the full variable domain: GAGVSQSPSNKVTEKGKDVELRCDPISGHTALYWYRQSLGQGLEFLIYFQGNSAPDKSGLPSDRFSAERTGGSVSTLTIQRTQQEDSAVYLCASSPGQGSTEAFFGQGTRLTVV.

The sample holds a few counts of this clone. V is TRBV6-4 and J is TRBJ2-4; D remains unclear. The CDR3 is 12 amino acids. Germline CDR1 reads MRHNA; CDR2 reads SNTAGT. Trimming left V 1 base short and J 3 bases short, with 1 base between. CDR3 coding DNA: TGTGCCAGCAGTGACTACAAAAACATTCAGTACTTC. This gives the protein CASSDYKNIQYF.

This chain links TRBV5-1 with TRBJ2-5; D not certain. The CDR3 is made up of 14 amino acids. The germline V gene encodes CDR1 SGHRS and CDR2 YFSETQ. V lost 4 bases and J lost 0, with 10 bases in between. CDR3 amino acids: CASSPEGNQETQYF. Written as DNA, the CDR3 is TGCGCCAGCAGCCCGGAAGGGAACCAAGAGACCCAGTACTTC.

Only one count was recorded for this clone. The chain carries TRBV5-1 and TRBJ2-5, with 8 bases that match TRBD1. V was clipped by 2 bases and J by 5 bases; unmatched bases: 8. The CDR3 has 15 amino acids. Germline V gene data show CDR1 as SGHRS and CDR2 as YFSETQ. CDR3 residues: CASSFRGQGDETQYF. CDR3 sequence (DNA): TGCGCCAGCAGCTTCCGTGGACAGGGCGACGAGACCCAGTACTTC.

This sequence joins TRBV29-1 and TRBJ2-6; D is uncertain. The CDR3 is 12 residues long. Looked up from germline, CDR1 is SQVTM and CDR2 is ANQGSEA. V was pared by 4 bases and J by 1 base, with 2 bases between. The CDR3 bases are TGCAGCGTTGCTTCTGGGGCCAACGTCCTGACTTTC. Amino acid sequence: CSVASGANVLTF.

A few counts support this clone. The rearrangement uses TRBV9 and TRBJ2-1, with 8 bases that match TRBD2. V dropped 1 base and J dropped 5; count of bases not matched to a gene: 5. The CDR3 totals 15 residues. The germline gives CDR1 SGDLS, CDR2 YYNGEE. The CDR3 spells CASSVSAGGNNEQFF. The CDR3 DNA is TGTGCCAGCAGCGTATCCGCGGGAGGTAACAATGAGCAGTTCTTC.

This clone has a handful of counts. The chain couples TRBV11-2 to TRBJ2-1; D unclear. V gave up 5 bases and J gave up 9 bases, with 20 bases separating them. The CDR3 spans 15 residues. In germline, CDR1 is SGHAT, CDR2 FQNNGV. The CDR3 nucleotides are TGTGCCAGCAGCAAAGAAGTGGTAGATTCCAGTGAGCAGTTCTTC. It specifies CASSKEVVDSSEQFF.

This clone was seen only a few times. The chain joins TRBV29-1 to TRBJ2-1, with a possible D match to TRBD2 (6 bases). V was shortened by 7 bases and J by 4 bases, with 14 bases between the two germline ends. This CDR3 contains 13 residues. Germline V gene lookup returns CDR1 SQVTM and CDR2 ANQGSEA. Here the CDR3 reads CSGGVRPYNEQFF. CDR3 nucleotide sequence: TGCAGCGGGGGGGTTCGACCGTACAATGAGCAGTTCTTC.

A few counts support this clone. The rearrangement uses TRBV29-1 and TRBJ2-1; D may correspond to TRBD1 or TRBD2 (5 bases each). The CDR3 contains 12 residues. Looked up from germline, CDR1 is SQVTM and CDR2 is ANQGSEA. V was shortened by 6 bases and J by 4 bases, with 10 bases between the two germline ends. The CDR3 loop is CSVGDRYNEQFF. The CDR3 DNA sequence: TGCAGCGTCGGGGACCGTTACAATGAGCAGTTCTTC.

This chain connects TRBV25-1 to TRBJ2-1; 12 nucleotides match TRBD2. Germline V gives CDR1 MGHDK, CDR2 SYGVNS. With V trimmed by 2 bases and J by 6 bases, 5 bases remained unmatched. The CDR3 is 16 amino acids. CDR3 protein: CASSEPGTSGFNEQFF. In nucleotides, the CDR3 is TGTGCCAGCAGTGAACCCGGGACTAGCGGGTTCAATGAGCAGTTCTTC.

This clone has more than one count but fewer than ten. The genes are TRBV6-6 and TRBJ2-5; D is unresolved. CDR3 length: 11 residues. The ends were cut back, 8 bases at V and 5 bases at J, with 9 bases in the middle. Germline-derived CDR1 and CDR2 are MNHNY and SVGAGI (reference sequence). For the CDR3, the DNA is TGTGCCAGCGCCGAAGGGGAGACCCAGTACTTC. Protein sequence: CASAEGETQYF.

This clone came up a few times. The J gene is TRBJ2-7, the V gene TRBV29-1; tentative D call: TRBD1 (5 bases). V lost 8 bases, J lost 2 bases, and 19 bases lay in between. The germline V gene encodes CDR1 SQVTM and CDR2 ANQGSEA. This CDR3 comprises 14 residues. The CDR3 loop reads CSLQEQETTYEQYF. As DNA, the CDR3 is TGCAGCCTCCAGGAACAGGAAACAACCTACGAGCAGTACTTC.

Only a few counts were recorded for this clone. V usage is TRBV4-1 and J usage is TRBJ2-7; D not resolved. Looked up from germline, CDR1 is MGHRA and CDR2 is YSYEKL. The CDR3 contains 16 residues. V shed 2 bases and J shed 5 bases, with 19 bases lying between them. CDR3 protein: CASSQFVRRQVHEQYF. DNA for the CDR3: TGCGCCAGCAGCCAATTTGTCCGACGTCAAGTACACGAGCAGTACTTC.

The chain recombines TRBV5-4 with TRBJ2-3; D is possibly TRBD2 (6 bases). The V end was cut by 1 base, the J end by 3 bases, with 12 bases between. The CDR3 runs 15 residues. In germline, CDR1 is SGHNT, CDR2 YYREEE (reference sequence). The CDR3 region has the DNA TGTGCCAGCAGCTTGCCGGGGGTCAAGACAGATACGCAGTATTTT. This encodes CASSLPGVKTDTQYF.

The chain recombines TRBV14 with TRBJ2-7, with a possible D match to TRBD2 (7 bases). V lost 1 base and J 6 bases, leaving 13 bases between the germline ends. From germline, CDR1 is SGHDN and CDR2 FVKESK. The CDR3 has 14 residues. CDR3 in amino acids: CASSQGRRGGEQYF. CDR3 DNA sequence: TGTGCCAGCAGCCAAGGCAGGAGGGGGGGCGAGCAGTACTTC.

The chain couples TRBV10-3 to TRBJ2-1; D remains ambiguous. V was trimmed by 11 bases and J by 2 bases, leaving 16 bases between them. The germline CDR1 and CDR2 sequences are ENHRY and SYGVKD. The CDR3 runs to 14 residues. CDR3 sequence: CAVAASGPYNEQFF. DNA for the CDR3: TGTGCCGTGGCTGCTAGTGGGCCCTACAATGAGCAGTTCTTC.